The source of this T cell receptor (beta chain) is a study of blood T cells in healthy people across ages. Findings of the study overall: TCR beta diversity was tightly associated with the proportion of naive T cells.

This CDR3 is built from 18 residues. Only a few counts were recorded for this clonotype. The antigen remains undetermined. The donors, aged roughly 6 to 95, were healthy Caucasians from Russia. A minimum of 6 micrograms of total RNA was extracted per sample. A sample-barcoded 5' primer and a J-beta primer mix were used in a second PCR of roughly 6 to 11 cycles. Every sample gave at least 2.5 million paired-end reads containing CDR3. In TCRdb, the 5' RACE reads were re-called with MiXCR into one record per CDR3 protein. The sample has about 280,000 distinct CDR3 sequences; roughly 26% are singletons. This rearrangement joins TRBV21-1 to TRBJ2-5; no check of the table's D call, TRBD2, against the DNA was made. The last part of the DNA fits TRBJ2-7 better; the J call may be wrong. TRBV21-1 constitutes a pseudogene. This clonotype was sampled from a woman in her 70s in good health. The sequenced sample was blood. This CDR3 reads CASTTSGGHPRASYEQYF. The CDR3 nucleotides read TGTGCCAGCACCACTAGCGGGGGTCACCCGCGGGCCTCCTACGAGCAGTACTTC.